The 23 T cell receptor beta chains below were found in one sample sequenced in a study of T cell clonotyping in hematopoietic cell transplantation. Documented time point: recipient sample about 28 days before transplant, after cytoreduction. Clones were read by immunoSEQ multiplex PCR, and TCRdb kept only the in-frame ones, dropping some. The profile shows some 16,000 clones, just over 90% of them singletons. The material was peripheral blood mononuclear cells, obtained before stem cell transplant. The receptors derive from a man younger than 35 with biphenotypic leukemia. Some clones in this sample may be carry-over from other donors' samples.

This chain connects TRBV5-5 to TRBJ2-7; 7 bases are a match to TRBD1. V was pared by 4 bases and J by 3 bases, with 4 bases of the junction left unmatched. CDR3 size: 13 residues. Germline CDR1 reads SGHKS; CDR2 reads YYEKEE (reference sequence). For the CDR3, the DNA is TGTGCCAGCAGCCCAGGACAGGTCTACGAGCAGTACTTC. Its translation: CASSPGQVYEQYF.

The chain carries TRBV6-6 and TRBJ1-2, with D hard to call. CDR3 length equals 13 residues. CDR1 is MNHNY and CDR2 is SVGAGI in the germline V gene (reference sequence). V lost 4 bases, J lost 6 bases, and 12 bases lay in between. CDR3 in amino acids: CASSSSDEHGYTF. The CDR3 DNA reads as TGTGCCAGCAGTTCCTCGGACGAACATGGCTACACCTTC.

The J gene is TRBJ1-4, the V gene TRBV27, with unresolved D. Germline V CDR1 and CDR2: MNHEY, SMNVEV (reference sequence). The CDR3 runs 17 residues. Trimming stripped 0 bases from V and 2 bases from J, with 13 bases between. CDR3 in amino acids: CASSLSPLRRTNEKLFF. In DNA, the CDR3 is TGTGCCAGCAGTTTATCTCCCCTGAGGAGGACTAATGAAAAACTGTTTTTT.

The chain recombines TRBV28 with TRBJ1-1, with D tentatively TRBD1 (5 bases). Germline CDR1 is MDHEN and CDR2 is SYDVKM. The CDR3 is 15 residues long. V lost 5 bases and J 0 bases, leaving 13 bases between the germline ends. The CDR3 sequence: CASSPRDGMNTEAFF. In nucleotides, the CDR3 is TGTGCCAGCAGTCCGCGGGACGGTATGAACACTGAAGCTTTCTTT.

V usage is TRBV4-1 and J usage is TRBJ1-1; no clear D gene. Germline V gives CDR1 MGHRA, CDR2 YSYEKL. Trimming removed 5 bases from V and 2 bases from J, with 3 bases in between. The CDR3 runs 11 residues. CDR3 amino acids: CASSSNTEAFF. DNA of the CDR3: TGCGCCAGCAGCAGCAACACTGAAGCTTTCTTT.

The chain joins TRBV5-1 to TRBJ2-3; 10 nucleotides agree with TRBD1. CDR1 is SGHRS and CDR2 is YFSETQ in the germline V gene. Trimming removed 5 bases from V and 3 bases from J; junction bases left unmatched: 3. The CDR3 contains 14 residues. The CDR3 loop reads CASRDRGRTDTQYF. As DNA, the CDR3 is TGCGCCAGCAGGGACAGGGGGAGAACAGATACGCAGTATTTT. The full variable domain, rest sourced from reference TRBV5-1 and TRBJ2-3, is KAGVTQTPRYLIKTRGQQVTLSCSPISGHRSVSWYQQTPGQGLQFLFEYFSETQRNKGNFPGRFSGRQFSNSRSEMNVSTLELGDSALYLCASRDRGRTDTQYFGPGTRLTVL.

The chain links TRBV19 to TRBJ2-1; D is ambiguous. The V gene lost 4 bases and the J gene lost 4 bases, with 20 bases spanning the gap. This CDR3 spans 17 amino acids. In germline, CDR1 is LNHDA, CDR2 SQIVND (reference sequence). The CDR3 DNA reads TGTGCCAGTAGTAAATTAGGCGACCCTAACCTTTACAATGAGCAGTTCTTC. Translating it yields CASSKLGDPNLYNEQFF. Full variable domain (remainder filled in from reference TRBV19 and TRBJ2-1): DGGITQSPKYLFRKEGQNVTLSCEQNLNHDAMYWYRQDPGQGLRLIYYSQIVNDFQKGDIAEGYSVSREKKESFPLTVTSAQKNPTAFYLCASSKLGDPNLYNEQFFGPGTRLTVL.

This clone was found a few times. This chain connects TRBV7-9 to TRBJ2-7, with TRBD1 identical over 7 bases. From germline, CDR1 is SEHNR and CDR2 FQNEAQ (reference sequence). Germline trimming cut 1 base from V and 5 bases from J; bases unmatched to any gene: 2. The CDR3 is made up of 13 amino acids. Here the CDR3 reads CASSLDRGNEQYF. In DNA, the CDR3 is TGTGCCAGCAGCTTAGACAGGGGCAACGAGCAGTACTTC.

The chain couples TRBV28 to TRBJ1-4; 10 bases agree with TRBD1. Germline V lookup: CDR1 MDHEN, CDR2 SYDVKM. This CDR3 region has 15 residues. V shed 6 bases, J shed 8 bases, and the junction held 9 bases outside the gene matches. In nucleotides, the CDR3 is TGTGCCAGCAGCGGACCGGACAGGGGGGAAGAAAAACTGTTTTTT. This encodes CASSGPDRGEEKLFF. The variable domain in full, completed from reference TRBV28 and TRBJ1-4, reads DVKVTQSSRYLVKRTGEKVFLECVQDMDHENMFWYRQDPGLGLRLIYFSYDVKMKEKGDIPEGYSVSREKKERFSLILESASTNQTSMYLCASSGPDRGEEKLFFGSGTQLSVL.

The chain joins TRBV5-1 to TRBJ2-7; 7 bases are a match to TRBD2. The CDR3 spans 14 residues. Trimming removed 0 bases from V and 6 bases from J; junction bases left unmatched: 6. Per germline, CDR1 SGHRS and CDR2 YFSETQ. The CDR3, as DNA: TGCGCCAGCAGCTTGGAATCTTCGGGGGGCGAGCAGTACTTC. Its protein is CASSLESSGGEQYF. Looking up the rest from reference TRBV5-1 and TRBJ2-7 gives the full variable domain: KAGVTQTPRYLIKTRGQQVTLSCSPISGHRSVSWYQQTPGQGLQFLFEYFSETQRNKGNFPGRFSGRQFSNSRSEMNVSTLELGDSALYLCASSLESSGGEQYFGPGTRLTVT.

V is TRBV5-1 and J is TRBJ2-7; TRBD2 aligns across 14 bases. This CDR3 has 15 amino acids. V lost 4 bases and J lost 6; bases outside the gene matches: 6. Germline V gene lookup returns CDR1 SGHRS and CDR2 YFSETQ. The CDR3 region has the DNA TGCGCCAGCAGCCGGACCGGGACTAGCGGGAGCGAGCAGTACTTC. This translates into CASSRTGTSGSEQYF.

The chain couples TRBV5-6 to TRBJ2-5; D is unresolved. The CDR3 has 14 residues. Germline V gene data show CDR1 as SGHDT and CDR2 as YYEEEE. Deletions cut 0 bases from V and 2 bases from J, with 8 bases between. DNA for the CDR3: TGTGCCAGCAGCTTGGCGGCCCAACAAGAGACCCAGTACTTC. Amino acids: CASSLAAQQETQYF. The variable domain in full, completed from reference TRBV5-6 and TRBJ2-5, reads DAGVTQSPTHLIKTRGQQVTLRCSPKSGHDTVSWYQQALGQGPQFIFQYYEEEERQRGNFPDRFSGHQFPNYSSELNVNALLLGDSALYLCASSLAAQQETQYFGPGTRLLVL.

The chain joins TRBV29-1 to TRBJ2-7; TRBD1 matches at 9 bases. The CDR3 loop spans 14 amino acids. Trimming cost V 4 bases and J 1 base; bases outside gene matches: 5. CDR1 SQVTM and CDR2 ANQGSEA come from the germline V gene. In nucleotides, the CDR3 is TGCAGCGTTGCCGGGACAGGGAATTCCTACGAGCAGTACTTC. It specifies CSVAGTGNSYEQYF.

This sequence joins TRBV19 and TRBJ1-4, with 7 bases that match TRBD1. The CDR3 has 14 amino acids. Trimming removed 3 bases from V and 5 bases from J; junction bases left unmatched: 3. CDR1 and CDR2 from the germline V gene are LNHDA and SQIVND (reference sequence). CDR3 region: CASSIGTANEKLFF. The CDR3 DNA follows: TGTGCCAGTAGTATCGGGACAGCGAATGAAAAACTGTTTTTT.

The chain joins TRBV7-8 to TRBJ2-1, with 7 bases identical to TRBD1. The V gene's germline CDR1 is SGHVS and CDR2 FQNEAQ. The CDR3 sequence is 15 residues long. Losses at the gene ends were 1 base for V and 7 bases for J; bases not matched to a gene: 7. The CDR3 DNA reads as TGTGCCAGCAGCTTAGAGAGGAACAGGGGAAATGAGCAGTTCTTC. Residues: CASSLERNRGNEQFF.

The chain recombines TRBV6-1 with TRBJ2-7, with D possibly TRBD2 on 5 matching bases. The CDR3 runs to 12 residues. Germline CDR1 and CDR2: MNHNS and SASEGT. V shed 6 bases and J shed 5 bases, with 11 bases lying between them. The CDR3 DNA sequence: TGTGCCAGCAGCACACTAGGGCACGAGCAGTACTTC. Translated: CASSTLGHEQYF.

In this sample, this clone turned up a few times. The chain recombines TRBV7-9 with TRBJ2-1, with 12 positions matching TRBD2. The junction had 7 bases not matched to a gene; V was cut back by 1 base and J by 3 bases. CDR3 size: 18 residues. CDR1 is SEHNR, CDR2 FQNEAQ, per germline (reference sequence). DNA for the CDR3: TGTGCCAGCAGCTTAGAACTAGCGGGGGGCCTCATCTACAATGAGCAGTTCTTC. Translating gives CASSLELAGGLIYNEQFF.

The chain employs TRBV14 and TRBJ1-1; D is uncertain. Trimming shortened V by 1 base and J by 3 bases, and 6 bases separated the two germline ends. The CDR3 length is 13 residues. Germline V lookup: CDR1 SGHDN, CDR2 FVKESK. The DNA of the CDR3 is TGTGCCAGCAGCCAAGCCGGGGACACTGAAGCTTTCTTT. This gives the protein CASSQAGDTEAFF.

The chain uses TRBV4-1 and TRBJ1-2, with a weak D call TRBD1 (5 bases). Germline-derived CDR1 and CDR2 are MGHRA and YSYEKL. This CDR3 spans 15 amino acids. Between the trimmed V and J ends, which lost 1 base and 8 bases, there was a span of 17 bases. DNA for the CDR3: TGCGCCAGCAGCCAAGTAACCAGGGCCGCAATGGGCTACACCTTC. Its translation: CASSQVTRAAMGYTF.

The CDR3 nucleotides read TGCGCCAGCAGCCAACAACAGGGGTTGATAGCTTTCTTT. Its protein product is CASSQQQGLIAFF. The rearrangement links TRBV4-1 to TRBJ1-1; 7 bases are a match to TRBD1. The length of the CDR3 is 13 residues. The trim removed 2 bases at V and 10 bases at J, leaving 7 bases unmatched. The germline CDR1 and CDR2 sequences are MGHRA and YSYEKL.

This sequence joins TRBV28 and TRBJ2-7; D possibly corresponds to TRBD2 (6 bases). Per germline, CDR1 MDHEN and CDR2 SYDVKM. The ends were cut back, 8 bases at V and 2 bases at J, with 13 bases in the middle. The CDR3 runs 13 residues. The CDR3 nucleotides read TGTGCCAGCGGGAGGACTGTTGCCTACGAGCAGTACTTC. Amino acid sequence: CASGRTVAYEQYF.

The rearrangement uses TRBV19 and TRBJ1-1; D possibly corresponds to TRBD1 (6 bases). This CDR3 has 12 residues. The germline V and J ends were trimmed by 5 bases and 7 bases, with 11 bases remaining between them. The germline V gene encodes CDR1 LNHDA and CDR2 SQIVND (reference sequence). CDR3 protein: CASSPQGSEAFF. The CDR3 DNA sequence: TGTGCCAGTAGTCCCCAGGGGAGTGAAGCTTTCTTT.

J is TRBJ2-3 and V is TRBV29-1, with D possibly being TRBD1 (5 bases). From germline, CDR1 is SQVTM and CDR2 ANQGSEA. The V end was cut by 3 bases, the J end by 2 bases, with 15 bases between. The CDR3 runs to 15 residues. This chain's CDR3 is CSVESRAGDTDTQYF. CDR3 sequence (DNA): TGCAGCGTTGAGTCCAGGGCAGGAGACACAGATACGCAGTATTTT.